What follows describes a single TCR beta chain. The sample comes from a study of blood T cell repertoires in COVID-19. Across the whole study: Donors in the United States, Italy and Spain gave samples during acute or convalescent COVID-19.

Sequencing was performed with immunoSEQ multiplex PCR; in TCRdb, only in-frame clones are kept and a portion is missing. The data hold fewer than 80,000 clones, with about three quarters observed a single time. Germline V gene lookup returns CDR1 SGHNT and CDR2 YYREEE (reference sequence). The CDR3 contains 13 residues. The germline V and J ends were trimmed by 3 bases and 4 bases, with 9 bases remaining between them. Sequenced input: peripheral blood. The rearrangement links TRBV5-4 to TRBJ2-3; D uncertain. The sequence was collected from a human donor in a cohort sampled during active COVID-19. The CDR3 DNA follows: TGTGCCAGCAGCTCCCCAGTCGCAGATACGCAGTATTTT. This gives the protein CASSSPVADTQYF.